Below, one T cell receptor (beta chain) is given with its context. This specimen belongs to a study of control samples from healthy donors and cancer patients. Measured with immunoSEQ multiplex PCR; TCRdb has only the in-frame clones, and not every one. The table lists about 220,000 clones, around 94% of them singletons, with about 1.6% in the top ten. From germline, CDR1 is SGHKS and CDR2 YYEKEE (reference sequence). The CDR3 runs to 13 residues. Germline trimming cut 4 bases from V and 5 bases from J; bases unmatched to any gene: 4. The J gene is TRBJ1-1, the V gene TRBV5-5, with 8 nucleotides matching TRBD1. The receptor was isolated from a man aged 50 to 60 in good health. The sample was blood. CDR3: CASSVGQVTEAFF. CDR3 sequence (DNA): TGTGCCAGCAGCGTGGGACAGGTAACTGAAGCTTTCTTT.